This paragraph reports one T cell receptor (beta chain). What it binds is not known. These donors were members of the approximately 120-subject validation cohort, a group separate from the roughly 670-subject first cohort. The data belong to a study of cytomegalovirus exposure and HLA in healthy donors. Study-wide results and limits: That first-cohort TCR clusters tended to co-occur in the 120 or so validation repertoires was found in a later analysis.

Generated by immunoSEQ multiplex PCR, the TCRdb table keeps only in-frame clones and is missing some. The profile covers roughly 120,000 clones, with around nine tenths appearing a single time and about 4.3% taken by the ten largest. Sequencing was done on a sample of PBMCs. This TCR was sampled from a man between 18 and 29 years old in good health and CMV-seropositive.

The chain's CDR3 is CASSIGLGGEQYF. The CDR3 nucleotides read TGTGCCAGTAGTATAGGGTTGGGCGGGGAGCAGTACTTC. This chain joins TRBV19 and TRBJ2-7; D perhaps matches TRBD2 (5 bases). Germline CDR1 is LNHDA and CDR2 is SQIVND (reference sequence). Trimming pared 1 base from V and 7 bases from J, leaving 11 bases between. The CDR3 covers 13 residues.